This T cell receptor beta chain appears in the sequencing data of a study of T-cell memory formation after mild COVID-19. Study summary: TCR clusters largely stayed donor specific. Whole-study findings and limits: Later expanders leaned toward CD4+, whereas clones contracting from day 15 to 85 were balanced CD4/CD8. Within pre-infection memory, some responding clones were found, suggesting cross-reactive memory joined.

On this clonotype itself: Its target is unknown.

In TCRdb, the 5' RACE reads were re-called with MiXCR into one record per CDR3 protein. The sample carries about 180,000 distinct CDR3 sequences, 16% recorded once. The CDR3 length is 17 residues. CDR1 is SEHNR, CDR2 FQNEAQ, per germline (reference sequence). V was pared by 6 bases and J by 5 bases, with 13 bases of the junction left unmatched. The chain combines TRBV7-9 with TRBJ1-1, with TRBD1 matching 12 bases. This sequence was found in an adult woman who had mild COVID-19 (a few samples of this study predate the infection). Cell type and time point are not known. Sequencing input: PBMCs or a T cell subset sorted from them (not recorded which). The CDR3 region is CASRRRPGQGAQTEAFF. CDR3 DNA: TGTGCCAGCAGAAGACGTCCGGGACAGGGGGCGCAGACTGAAGCTTTCTTT.